Below, 16 T cell receptor beta chains from the same sample are listed, as sequenced in a study of shared clonotypes between healthy human individuals. Measured with immunoSEQ multiplex PCR; TCRdb has only the in-frame clones, and not every one. Among roughly 2,500,000 clones, 93% were seen once, and the ten largest hold more than 0.35%. Sequences were obtained from naive CD4+ T cells from PBMCs. The subset: CD45RA+ positively selected. The receptors were sampled from a man aged 18 to 29 in good health. Some clones in this sample may be carry-over from other donors' samples.

As for this clone: The same CDR3 arises from other DNA sequences in this sample as well. The chain uses TRBV30 and TRBJ2-7, with unresolved D. The CDR3 runs to 11 residues. The V gene's germline CDR1 is GTSNPN and CDR2 SVGIG (reference sequence). Between the trimmed V and J ends, which lost 1 base and 3 bases, there was a span of 4 bases. The CDR3 bases are TGTGCCTGGAGTGGCAGCTACGAGCAGTACTTC. It is translated as CAWSGSYEQYF.

J is TRBJ2-2 and V is TRBV28, with D possibly matching TRBD2 (6 bases). The CDR3 is 14 residues long. Trimming took 8 bases from V and 4 from J, leaving 14 bases between them. Germline V gene sequence: CDR1 MDHEN, CDR2 SYDVKM. In DNA, the CDR3 is TGTGCCAGCGGAGGCGGGATTGGCACCGGGGAGCTGTTTTTT. Its translation is CASGGGIGTGELFF.

The V call is TRBV5-1, the J call TRBJ2-2; D possibly corresponds to TRBD2 (6 bases). This CDR3 is 15 amino acids long. V lost 2 bases, J lost 3 bases, and 11 bases lay in between. Germline values: CDR1 SGHRS, CDR2 YFSETQ. The CDR3 nucleotides are TGCGCCAGCAGCTTCCCGGAGGGACACACCGGGGAGCTGTTTTTT. This gives the protein CASSFPEGHTGELFF.

This chain uses TRBV28 with TRBJ1-3; TRBD1 aligns across 10 bases. The V gene's germline CDR1 is MDHEN and CDR2 SYDVKM. After removal of 1 base from V and 6 bases from J, the junction contained 6 bases not matched to a gene. The CDR3 covers 16 residues. The CDR3 loop reads CASSLLGGQGTNTIYF. For the CDR3, the DNA is TGTGCCAGCAGTTTATTGGGGGGACAGGGGACAAACACCATATATTTT.

This clone has a single count. The CDR3 DNA sequence: TGTGCCAGCAGCCAGCAGTTCCTCAATGAGCAGTTCTTC. This sequence encodes CASSQQFLNEQFF. V usage is TRBV11-2 and J usage is TRBJ2-1; unclear D gene. V shed 5 bases and J shed 6 bases, with 11 bases lying between them. The CDR3 sequence is 13 residues long. The germline CDR1 and CDR2 sequences are SGHAT and FQNNGV.

The chain employs TRBV27 and TRBJ2-7, with no clear D. The CDR3 spans 14 residues. V was trimmed by 5 bases and J by 2 bases, leaving 13 bases between them. Germline V gene sequence: CDR1 MNHEY, CDR2 SMNVEV (reference sequence). CDR3 region: CASSLQRMPYEQYF. CDR3 nucleotide sequence: TGTGCCAGCAGTCTACAGCGAATGCCCTACGAGCAGTACTTC.

The chain employs TRBV5-1 and TRBJ2-3; no firm D call. The CDR3 is 15 amino acids. Per the germline V gene, CDR1 is SGHRS and CDR2 is YFSETQ. V shed 3 bases and J shed 5 bases, with 16 bases lying between them. The CDR3 DNA sequence: TGCGCCAGCAGCTCCTACCTTGACTTGAAAGATACGCAGTATTTT. It codes for CASSSYLDLKDTQYF.

The chain uses TRBV10-1 and TRBJ2-7; D is perhaps TRBD1 (5 bases). The ends were cut back, 4 bases at V and 4 bases at J, with 14 bases in the middle. This CDR3 spans 14 amino acids. CDR1 is WNHNN, CDR2 SYGVQD, per germline (reference sequence). CDR3 DNA: TGCGCCAGCAGTGGCCGTGGCAGGGTTTACGAGCAGTACTTC. Protein sequence: CASSGRGRVYEQYF.

The V call is TRBV27, the J call TRBJ2-1; 10 bases are shared with TRBD2. CDR1 and CDR2 from the germline V gene are MNHEY and SMNVEV (reference sequence). This CDR3 has 19 residues. The V gene end was trimmed by 5 bases and the J gene end by 0 bases; junction bases not matched to a gene: 13. CDR3 in DNA: TGTGCCAGCAGTCCCCTAGCGGGAGCCCTGCTCAGCTCCTACAATGAGCAGTTCTTC. Translating it yields CASSPLAGALLSSYNEQFF.

The chain joins TRBV28 to TRBJ1-2, with 7 bases aligning to TRBD1. V lost 8 bases to trimming and J lost 5 bases; unmatched junction nucleotides: 11. Germline V gene lookup returns CDR1 MDHEN and CDR2 SYDVKM. The CDR3 runs 14 residues. Here the CDR3 DNA reads TGTGCCAGCGAGCCGGGACAGCTTAGTTATGGCTACACCTTC. Protein: CASEPGQLSYGYTF.

The chain uses TRBV19 and TRBJ2-3, with D perhaps TRBD2 (7 bases). Germline V gives CDR1 LNHDA, CDR2 SQIVND (reference sequence). CDR3 length: 14 amino acids. The V end lost 7 bases, the J end lost 5 bases, and 16 bases lay between the germline ends. In nucleotides, the CDR3 is TGTGCCAGTACTGGGGGGGGCCTTGGAGATACGCAGTATTTT. It yields the protein CASTGGGLGDTQYF. The full variable domain, rest sourced from reference TRBV19 and TRBJ2-3, is DGGITQSPKYLFRKEGQNVTLSCEQNLNHDAMYWYRQDPGQGLRLIYYSQIVNDFQKGDIAEGYSVSREKKESFPLTVTSAQKNPTAFYLCASTGGGLGDTQYFGPGTRLTVL.

V gene TRBV9 combines with J gene TRBJ2-2; perhaps D is TRBD1 or TRBD2 (6 bases each). Germline CDR1 reads SGDLS; CDR2 reads YYNGEE. The CDR3 runs to 15 residues. Deletions cut 0 bases from V and 6 bases from J, with 12 bases between. The CDR3 reads CASSVDPGAPGELFF. DNA for the CDR3: TGTGCCAGCAGCGTAGACCCGGGGGCGCCCGGGGAGCTGTTTTTT.

The table lists this clone with a count of one. The genes are TRBV10-3 and TRBJ2-1; D not certain. This CDR3 has 13 amino acids. CDR1 is ENHRY, CDR2 SYGVKD, per germline. Trimming took off 0 bases at V and 13 bases at J, with 13 bases between the two ends. The CDR3 loop is CAISESLQVLQFF. The CDR3 DNA reads TGTGCCATCAGTGAGTCGTTGCAGGTTCTTCAGTTCTTC.

Note on this clone: The same CDR3 is also encoded by other DNA sequences in this sample. The chain has TRBV7-2 and TRBJ2-7; D may be TRBD1 (7 bases). The CDR3 consists of 15 residues. Trimming cost V 1 base and J 0 bases, with 10 bases left between them. Germline loops: CDR1 SGHTA, CDR2 FQGNSA. CDR3 nucleotides: TGTGCCAGCAGCTTAGGGCAGGGGGGCTCCTACGAGCAGTACTTC. It encodes CASSLGQGGSYEQYF.

The chain combines TRBV4-3 with TRBJ2-7; D unresolved. The germline V gene encodes CDR1 LGHNA and CDR2 YSLEER. This CDR3 has 15 amino acids. Trimming took 1 base from V and 2 from J, leaving 12 bases between them. This CDR3 is CASSQARVGPYEQYF. In DNA, the CDR3 is TGCGCCAGCAGCCAAGCAAGGGTAGGTCCCTACGAGCAGTACTTC.

The CDR3 bases are TGTGCCAGCAGCCAAGCTCCAGCGGTTAGCAATCAGCCCCAGCATTTT. Amino acid sequence: CASSQAPAVSNQPQHF. The rearrangement links TRBV4-2 to TRBJ1-5; no firm D call. The CDR3 length is 16 residues. With 1 base removed from V and 0 bases from J, the gap between germline ends came to 10 bases. Germline-derived CDR1 and CDR2 are LGHNA and YNFKEQ.